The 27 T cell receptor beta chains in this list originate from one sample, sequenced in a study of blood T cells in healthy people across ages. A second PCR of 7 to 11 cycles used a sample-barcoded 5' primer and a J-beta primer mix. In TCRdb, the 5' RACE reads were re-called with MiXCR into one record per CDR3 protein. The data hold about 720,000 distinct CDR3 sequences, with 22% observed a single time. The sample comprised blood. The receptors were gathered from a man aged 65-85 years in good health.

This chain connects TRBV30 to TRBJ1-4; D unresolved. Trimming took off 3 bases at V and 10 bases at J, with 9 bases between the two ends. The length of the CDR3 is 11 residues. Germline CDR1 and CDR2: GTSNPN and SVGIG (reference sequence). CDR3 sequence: CAWRHRGKLFF. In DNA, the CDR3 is TGTGCCTGGAGACACAGAGGAAAACTGTTTTTT.

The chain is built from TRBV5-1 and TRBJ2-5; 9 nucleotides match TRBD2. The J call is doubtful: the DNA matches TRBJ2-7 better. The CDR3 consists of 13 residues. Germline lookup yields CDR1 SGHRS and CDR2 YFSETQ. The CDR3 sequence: CASSWGLAVEQYF. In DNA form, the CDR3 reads TGCGCCAGCAGCTGGGGACTAGCTGTCGAGCAGTACTTC.

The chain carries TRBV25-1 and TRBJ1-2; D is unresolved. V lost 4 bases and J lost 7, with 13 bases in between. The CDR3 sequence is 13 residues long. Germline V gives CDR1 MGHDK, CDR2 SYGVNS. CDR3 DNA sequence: TGTGCCAGCAGTGCCAGACCTCCTCCTGGCTACACCTTC. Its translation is CASSARPPPGYTF.

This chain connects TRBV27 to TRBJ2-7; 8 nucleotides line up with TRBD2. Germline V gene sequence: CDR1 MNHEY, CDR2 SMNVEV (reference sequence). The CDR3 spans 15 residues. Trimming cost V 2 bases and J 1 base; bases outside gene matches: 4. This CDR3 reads CASSLRRGGSYEQYF. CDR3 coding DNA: TGTGCCAGCAGTTTACGTCGGGGGGGATCCTACGAGCAGTACTTC.

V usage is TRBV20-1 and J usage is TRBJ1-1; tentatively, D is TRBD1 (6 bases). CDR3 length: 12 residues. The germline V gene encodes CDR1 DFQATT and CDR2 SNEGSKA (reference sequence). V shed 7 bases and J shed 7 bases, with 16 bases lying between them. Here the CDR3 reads CSGPARGDEAFF. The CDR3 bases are TGCAGTGGCCCCGCCAGGGGAGATGAAGCTTTCTTT.

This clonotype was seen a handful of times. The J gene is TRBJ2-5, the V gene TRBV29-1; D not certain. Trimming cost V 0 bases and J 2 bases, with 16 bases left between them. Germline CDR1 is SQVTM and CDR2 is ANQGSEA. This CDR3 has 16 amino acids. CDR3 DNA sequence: TGCAGCGTTGAAGATTCCATCTTGTTCTATCAAGAGACCCAGTACTTC. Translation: CSVEDSILFYQETQYF.

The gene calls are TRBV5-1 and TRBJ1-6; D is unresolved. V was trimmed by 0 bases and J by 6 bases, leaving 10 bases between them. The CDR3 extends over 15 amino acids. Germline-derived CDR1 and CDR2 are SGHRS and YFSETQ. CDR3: CASSLDQDGNSPLHF. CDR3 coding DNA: TGCGCCAGCAGCTTGGATCAGGACGGTAATTCACCCCTCCACTTT.

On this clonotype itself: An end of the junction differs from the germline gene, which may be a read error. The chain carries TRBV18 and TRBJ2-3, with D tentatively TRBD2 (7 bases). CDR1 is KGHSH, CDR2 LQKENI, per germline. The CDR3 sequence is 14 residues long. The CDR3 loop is CASPGGARGDTRYF. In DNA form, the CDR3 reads TGTGCCAGTCCGGGGGGCGCTCGAGGCGATACGCGGTATTTT.

The CDR3 nucleotides are TGCGCCAGCAGCCAAGATAATGGTCTGGATACGCAGTATTTT. It is translated as CASSQDNGLDTQYF. The chain recombines TRBV4-1 with TRBJ2-3; no definite D call. CDR3 length: 14 residues. The germline V gene has CDR1 MGHRA and CDR2 YSYEKL. V lost 0 bases to trimming and J lost 6 bases, with 10 bases between them.

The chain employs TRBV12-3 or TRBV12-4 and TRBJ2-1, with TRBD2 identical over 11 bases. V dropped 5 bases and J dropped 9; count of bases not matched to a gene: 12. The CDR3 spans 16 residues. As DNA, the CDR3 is TGTGCCAGCAGTCCCGCCGGGACTAGCGGACAGGGTGAGCAGTTCTTC. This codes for CASSPAGTSGQGEQFF.

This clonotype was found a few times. In DNA form, the CDR3 reads TGTGCCAGCAGTTCGTACAGGGTTAACACTGAAGCTTTCTTT. Translating gives CASSSYRVNTEAFF. The V call is TRBV12-3 or TRBV12-4, the J call TRBJ1-1; tentatively, D is TRBD1 (6 bases). V shed 4 bases and J shed 2 bases, with 11 bases lying between them. The CDR3 extends over 14 amino acids.

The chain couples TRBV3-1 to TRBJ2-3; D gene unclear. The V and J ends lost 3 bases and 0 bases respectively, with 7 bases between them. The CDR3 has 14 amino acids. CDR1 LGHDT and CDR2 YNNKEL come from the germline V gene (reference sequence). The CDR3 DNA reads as TGTGCCAGCAGCCAGTTTCGGAGCACAGATACGCAGTATTTT. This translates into CASSQFRSTDTQYF.

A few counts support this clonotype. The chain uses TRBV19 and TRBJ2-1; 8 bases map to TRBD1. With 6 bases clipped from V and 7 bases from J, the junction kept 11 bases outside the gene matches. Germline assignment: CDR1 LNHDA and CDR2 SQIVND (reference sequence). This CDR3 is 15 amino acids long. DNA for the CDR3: TGTGCCAGTAGGCCCGGGACAGGACGGGAAAATGAGCAGTTCTTC. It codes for CASRPGTGRENEQFF.

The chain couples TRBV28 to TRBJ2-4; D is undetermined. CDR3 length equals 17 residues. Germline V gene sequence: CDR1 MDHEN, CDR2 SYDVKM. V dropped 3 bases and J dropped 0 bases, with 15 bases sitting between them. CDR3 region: CASSFPDQELAKNIQYF. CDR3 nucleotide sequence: TGTGCCAGCAGTTTTCCGGACCAGGAACTAGCCAAAAACATTCAGTACTTC.

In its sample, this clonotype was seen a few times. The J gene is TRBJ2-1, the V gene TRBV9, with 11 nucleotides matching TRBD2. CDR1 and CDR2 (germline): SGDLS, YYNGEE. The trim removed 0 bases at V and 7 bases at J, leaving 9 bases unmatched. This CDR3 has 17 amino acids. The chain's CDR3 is CASSVVALAGGRNEQFF. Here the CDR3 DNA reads TGTGCCAGCAGCGTAGTAGCCTTAGCGGGAGGGCGGAATGAGCAGTTCTTC.

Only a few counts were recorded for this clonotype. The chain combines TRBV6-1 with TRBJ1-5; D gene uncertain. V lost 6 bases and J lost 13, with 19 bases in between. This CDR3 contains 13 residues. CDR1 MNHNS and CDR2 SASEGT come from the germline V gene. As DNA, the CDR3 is TGTGCCAGCAGCGAACCGGGCTACCAACTTCAGCATTTT. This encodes CASSEPGYQLQHF.

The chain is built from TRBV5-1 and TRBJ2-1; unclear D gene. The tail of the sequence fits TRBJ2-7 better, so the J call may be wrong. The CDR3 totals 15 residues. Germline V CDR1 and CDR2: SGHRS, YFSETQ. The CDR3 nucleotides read TGCGCCAGCAGCTTGTTCGTAACGGAACCCTACGAGCAGTACTTC. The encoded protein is CASSLFVTEPYEQYF.

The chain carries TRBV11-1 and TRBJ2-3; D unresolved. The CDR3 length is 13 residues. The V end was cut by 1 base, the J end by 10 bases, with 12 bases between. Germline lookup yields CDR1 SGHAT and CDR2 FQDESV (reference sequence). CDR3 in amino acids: CASSLDSTDPQYF. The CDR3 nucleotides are TGTGCCAGCAGCTTAGACTCAACGGACCCGCAGTATTTT.

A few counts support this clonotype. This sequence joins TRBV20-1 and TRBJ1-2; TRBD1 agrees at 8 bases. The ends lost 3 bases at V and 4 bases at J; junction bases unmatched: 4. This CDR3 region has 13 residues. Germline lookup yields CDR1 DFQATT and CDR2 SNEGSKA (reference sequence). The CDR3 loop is CSARTGDLYGYTF. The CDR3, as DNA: TGCAGTGCTAGGACAGGGGACCTCTATGGCTACACCTTC.

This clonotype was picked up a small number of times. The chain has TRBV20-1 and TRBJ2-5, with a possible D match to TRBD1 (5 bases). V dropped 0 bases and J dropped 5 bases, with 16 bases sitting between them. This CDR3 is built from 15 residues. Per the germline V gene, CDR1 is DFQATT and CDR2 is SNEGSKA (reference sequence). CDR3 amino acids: CSARDLGATRETQYF. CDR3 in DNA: TGCAGTGCTAGAGATCTAGGGGCCACGAGGGAGACCCAGTACTTC.

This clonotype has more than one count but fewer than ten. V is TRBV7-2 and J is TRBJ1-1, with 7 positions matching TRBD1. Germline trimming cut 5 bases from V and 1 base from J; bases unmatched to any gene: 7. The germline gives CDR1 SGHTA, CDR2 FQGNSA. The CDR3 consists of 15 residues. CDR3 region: CASSTTTGRNTEAFF. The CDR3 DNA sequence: TGTGCCAGCAGCACAACGACAGGGAGGAACACTGAAGCTTTCTTT. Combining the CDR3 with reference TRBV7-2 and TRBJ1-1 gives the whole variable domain GAGVSQSPSNKVTEKGKDVELRCDPISGHTALYWYRQSLGQGLEFLIYFQGNSAPDKSGLPSDRFSAERTGGSVSTLTIQRTQQEDSAVYLCASSTTTGRNTEAFFGQGTRLTVV.

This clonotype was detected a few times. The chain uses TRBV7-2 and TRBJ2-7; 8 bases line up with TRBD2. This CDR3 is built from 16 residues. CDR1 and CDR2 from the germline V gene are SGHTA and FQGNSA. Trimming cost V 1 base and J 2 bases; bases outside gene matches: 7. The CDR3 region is CASSLGSSGWTYEQYV. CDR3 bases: TGTGCCAGCAGCTTAGGTTCTAGCGGGTGGACCTACGAGCAGTACGTC.

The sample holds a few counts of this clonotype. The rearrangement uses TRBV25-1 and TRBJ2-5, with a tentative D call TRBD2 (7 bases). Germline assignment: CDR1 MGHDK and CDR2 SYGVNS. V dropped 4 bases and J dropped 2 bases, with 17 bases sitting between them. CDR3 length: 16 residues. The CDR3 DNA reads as TGTGCCAGCAGTGGTCGGCGGGGGCCCTTTCAAGAGACCCAGTACTTC. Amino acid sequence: CASSGRRGPFQETQYF. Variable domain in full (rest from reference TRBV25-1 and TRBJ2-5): EADIYQTPRYLVIGTGKKITLECSQTMGHDKMYWYQQDPGMELHLIHYSYGVNSTEKGDLSSESTVSRIRTEHFPLTLESARPSHTSQYLCASSGRRGPFQETQYFGPGTRLLVL.

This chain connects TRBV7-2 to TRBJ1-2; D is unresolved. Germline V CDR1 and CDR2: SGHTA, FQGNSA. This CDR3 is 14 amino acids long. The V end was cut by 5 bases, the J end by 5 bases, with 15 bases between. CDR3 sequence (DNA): TGTGCCAGCAGCCAACTGCACGTAGGGTATGGCTACACCTTC. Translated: CASSQLHVGYGYTF.

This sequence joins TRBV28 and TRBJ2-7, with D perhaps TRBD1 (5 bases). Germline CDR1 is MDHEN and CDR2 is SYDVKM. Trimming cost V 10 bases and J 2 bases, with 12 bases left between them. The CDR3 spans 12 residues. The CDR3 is CATETATYEQYF. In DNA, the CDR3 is TGTGCCACCGAGACAGCAACCTACGAGCAGTACTTC.

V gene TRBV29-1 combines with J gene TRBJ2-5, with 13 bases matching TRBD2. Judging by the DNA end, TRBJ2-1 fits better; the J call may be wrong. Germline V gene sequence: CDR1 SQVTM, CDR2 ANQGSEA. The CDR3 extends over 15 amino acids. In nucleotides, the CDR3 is TGCAGCGGCCGACTAGCGGGAGGCCTTGGGAATGAGCAGTTCTTC. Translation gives CSGRLAGGLGNEQFF.

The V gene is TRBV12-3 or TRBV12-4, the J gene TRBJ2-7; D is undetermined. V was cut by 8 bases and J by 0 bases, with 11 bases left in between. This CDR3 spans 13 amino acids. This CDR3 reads CASAGYLSYEQYF. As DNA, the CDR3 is TGTGCCAGCGCTGGTTATCTCTCCTACGAGCAGTACTTC.